The T cell receptor beta chain under discussion was sequenced for a study of vaccination effects on CD4 cells after COVID-19. The table lists this clone with a count of one. The target antigen is unknown. Following a roughly ten-day culture, CD4+ T cells were purified. Using immunoSEQ multiplex PCR, the repertoire was profiled, and TCRdb retains in-frame clones only, with some absent. The sample shows 50,000 to 75,000 clones, under 85% of them seen only once. Here the sequenced sample was CD4+ T cells from PBMCs cultured without peptide, taken before COVID-19 vaccination. The sequence came from a human donor who had a prior SARS-CoV-2 infection.

The CDR3 sequence is CASCDQQERLYTIYF. In nucleotides, the CDR3 is TGCGCCAGCTGTGACCAACAGGAGCGCCTTTACACCATATATTTT. The gene calls are TRBV23-1 and TRBJ1-3; possibly TRBD1 for D (5 bases). TRBV23-1 is reported as an ORF; its role is uncertain. The CDR3 loop spans 15 amino acids. V was cut by 8 bases and J by 8 bases, with 22 bases left in between.